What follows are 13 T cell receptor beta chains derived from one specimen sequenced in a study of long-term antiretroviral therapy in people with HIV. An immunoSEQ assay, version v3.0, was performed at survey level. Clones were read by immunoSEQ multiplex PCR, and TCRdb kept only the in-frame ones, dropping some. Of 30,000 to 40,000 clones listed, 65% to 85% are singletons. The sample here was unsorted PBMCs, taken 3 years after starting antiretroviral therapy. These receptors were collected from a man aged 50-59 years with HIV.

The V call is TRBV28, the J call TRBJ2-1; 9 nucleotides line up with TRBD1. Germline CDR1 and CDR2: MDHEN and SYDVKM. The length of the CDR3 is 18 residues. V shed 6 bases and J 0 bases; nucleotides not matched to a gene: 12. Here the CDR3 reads CASSSRDRASPSYNEQFF. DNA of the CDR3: TGTGCCAGCAGCTCCCGGGACAGGGCCAGTCCCTCCTACAATGAGCAGTTCTTC.

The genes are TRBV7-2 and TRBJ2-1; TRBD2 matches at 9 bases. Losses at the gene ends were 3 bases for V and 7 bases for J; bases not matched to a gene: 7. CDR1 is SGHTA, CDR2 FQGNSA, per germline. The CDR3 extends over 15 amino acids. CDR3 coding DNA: TGTGCCAGCAGCTTGCGCGGGGGGGCTTGGAATGAGCAGTTCTTC. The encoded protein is CASSLRGGAWNEQFF.

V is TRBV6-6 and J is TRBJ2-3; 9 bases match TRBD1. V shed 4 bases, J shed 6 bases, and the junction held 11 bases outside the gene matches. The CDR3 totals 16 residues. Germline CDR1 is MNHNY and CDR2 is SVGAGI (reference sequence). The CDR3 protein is CASSSPSSGQGDTQYF. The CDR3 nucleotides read TGTGCCAGCAGTTCCCCAAGCTCAGGACAGGGGGATACGCAGTATTTT.

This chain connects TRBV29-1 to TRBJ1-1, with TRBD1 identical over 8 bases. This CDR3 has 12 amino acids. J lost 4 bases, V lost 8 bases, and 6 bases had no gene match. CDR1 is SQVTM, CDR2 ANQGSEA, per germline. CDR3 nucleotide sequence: TGCAGCTCATTAGGACAGGGCACTGAAGCTTTCTTT. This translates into CSSLGQGTEAFF. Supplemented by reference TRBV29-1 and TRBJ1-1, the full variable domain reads SAVISQKPSRDICQRGTSLTIQCQVDSQVTMMFWYRQQPGQSLTLIATANQGSEATYESGFVIDKFPISRPNLTFSTLTVSNMSPEDSSIYLCSSLGQGTEAFFGQGTRLTVV.

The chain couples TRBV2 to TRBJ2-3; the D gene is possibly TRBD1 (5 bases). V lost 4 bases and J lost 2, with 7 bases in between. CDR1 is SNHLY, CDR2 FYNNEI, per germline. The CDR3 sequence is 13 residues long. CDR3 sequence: CASSVTATDTQYF. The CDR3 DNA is TGTGCCAGCAGTGTGACAGCCACAGATACGCAGTATTTT.

CDR3 in amino acids: CASSLAGSGETQYF. CDR3 bases: TGTGCCAGCAGCCTAGCGGGGTCGGGAGAGACCCAGTACTTC. V usage is TRBV5-4 and J usage is TRBJ2-5; 9 nucleotides line up with TRBD2. Germline CDR1 and CDR2: SGHNT and YYREEE (reference sequence). With 4 bases clipped from V and 4 bases from J, the junction kept 5 bases outside the gene matches. The CDR3 is 14 amino acids.

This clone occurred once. The CDR3 region is CASRTGGNWEQYF. CDR3 DNA: TGTGCCAGCAGGACAGGGGGCAATTGGGAGCAGTACTTC. The rearrangement joins TRBV6-5 to TRBJ2-7; TRBD1 aligns across 10 bases. There are 13 residues in the CDR3. In germline, CDR1 is MNHEY, CDR2 SVGAGI. V dropped 6 bases and J dropped 7; count of bases not matched to a gene: 6.

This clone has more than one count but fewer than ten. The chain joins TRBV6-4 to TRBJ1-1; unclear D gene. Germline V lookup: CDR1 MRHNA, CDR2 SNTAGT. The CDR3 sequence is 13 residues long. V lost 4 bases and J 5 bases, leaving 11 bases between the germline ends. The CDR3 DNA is TGTGCCAGCAGTGTTGAGGGAGGTACTGAAGCTTTCTTT. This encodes CASSVEGGTEAFF.

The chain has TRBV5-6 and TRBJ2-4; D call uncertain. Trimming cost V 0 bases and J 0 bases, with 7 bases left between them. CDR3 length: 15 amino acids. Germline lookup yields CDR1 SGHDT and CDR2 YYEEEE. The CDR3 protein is CASSLGTIAKNIQYF. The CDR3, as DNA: TGTGCCAGCAGCTTGGGGACGATAGCCAAAAACATTCAGTACTTC.

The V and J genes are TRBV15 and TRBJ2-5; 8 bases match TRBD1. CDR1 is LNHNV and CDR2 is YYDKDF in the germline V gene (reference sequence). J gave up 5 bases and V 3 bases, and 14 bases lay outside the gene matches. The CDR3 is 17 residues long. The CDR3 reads CATSRRARQGKTETQYF. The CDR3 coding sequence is TGTGCCACCAGCAGGAGAGCACGACAGGGGAAAACGGAGACCCAGTACTTC.

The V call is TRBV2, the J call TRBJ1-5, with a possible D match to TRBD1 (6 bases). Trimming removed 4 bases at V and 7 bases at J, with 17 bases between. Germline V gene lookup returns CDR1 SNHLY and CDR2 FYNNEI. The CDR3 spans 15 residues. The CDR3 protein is CASSVGQGHRQPQHF. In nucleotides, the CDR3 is TGTGCCAGCAGTGTCGGGCAGGGGCATAGACAGCCCCAGCATTTT.

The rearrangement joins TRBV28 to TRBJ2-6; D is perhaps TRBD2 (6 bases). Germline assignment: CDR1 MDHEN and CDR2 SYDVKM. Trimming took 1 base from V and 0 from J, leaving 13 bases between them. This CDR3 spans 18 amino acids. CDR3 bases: TGTGCCAGCAGTTTATTCGGGGGTTTAACCTCTGGGGCCAACGTCCTGACTTTC. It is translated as CASSLFGGLTSGANVLTF. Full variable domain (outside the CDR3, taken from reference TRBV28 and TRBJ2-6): DVKVTQSSRYLVKRTGEKVFLECVQDMDHENMFWYRQDPGLGLRLIYFSYDVKMKEKGDIPEGYSVSREKKERFSLILESASTNQTSMYLCASSLFGGLTSGANVLTFGAGSRLTVL.

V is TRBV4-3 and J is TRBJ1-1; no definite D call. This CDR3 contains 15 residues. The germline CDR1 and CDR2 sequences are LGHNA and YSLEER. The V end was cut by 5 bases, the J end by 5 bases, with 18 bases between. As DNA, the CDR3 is TGCGCCAGCAGCACATCCGGACCTAGTAGGACTGAAGCTTTCTTT. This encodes CASSTSGPSRTEAFF.